This T cell receptor (beta chain) was sequenced in a study of T cell responses to AZD1222 COVID-19 vaccine. The CDR3 is 15 residues long. The V end was cut by 4 bases, the J end by 4 bases, with 18 bases between. Germline CDR1 reads SGDLS; CDR2 reads YYNGEE. Profiled with immunoSEQ multiplex PCR; TCRdb holds only in-frame clones, not every one. This sample yields about 130,000 clones, of which roughly 92% are seen a single time; roughly 1% belongs to the top ten. The chain uses TRBV9 and TRBJ2-7; a possible D gene is TRBD1 (6 bases). The input for sequencing was peripheral blood, taken 28 days after the second AZD1222 dose. The TCR originated in an adult who received the AZD1222 COVID-19 vaccine. CDR3 nucleotide sequence: TGTGCCAGCAGCCCGTCGGACAGCTATCTTTACGAGCAGTACTTC. Protein sequence: CASSPSDSYLYEQYF.